The 10 T cell receptor beta chains given below trace back to one sample, sequenced in a study of CD8+ T cells in alopecia areata. Extraction of RNA preceded its reverse transcription into cDNA, which served as the sequencing template. The protocol was immunoSEQ multiplex PCR, while the TCRdb copy is restricted to in-frame clones and leaves out a portion. This sample has about 190,000 clones, with 45% to 75% found just once. Treatment defined: oral pan-JAK inhibitor, 5-10 mg twice daily. Sequenced material: CD4+ T cells sorted from blood, taken at week 4, from a patient treated with tofacitinib. The receptors shown here come from a human donor with alopecia areata.

This chain connects TRBV29-1 to TRBJ1-2; D gene ambiguous. Trimming shortened V by 7 bases and J by 6 bases, and 6 bases separated the two germline ends. The CDR3 extends over 9 amino acids. CDR1 and CDR2 (germline): SQVTM, ANQGSEA. CDR3 protein: CSAGDGYTF. CDR3 DNA: TGCAGCGCTGGGGATGGCTACACCTTC.

In its sample, this clone was seen once. The rearrangement uses TRBV27 and TRBJ2-7; D gene unclear. Germline lookup yields CDR1 MNHEY and CDR2 SMNVEV (reference sequence). The V gene lost 2 bases and the J gene lost 8 bases, with 1 base spanning the gap. This CDR3 has 9 amino acids. The CDR3 DNA reads as TGTGCCAGCAGTTTAAAGCAGTACTTC. It specifies CASSLKQYF.

The chain uses TRBV29-1 and TRBJ2-5, with TRBD1 matching 8 bases. The J segment lost 7 bases and the V segment lost 4 bases, leaving 11 bases of the junction unmatched. Germline V lookup: CDR1 SQVTM, CDR2 ANQGSEA. CDR3 length equals 14 residues. This chain's CDR3 is CSVVGQGNDWTQYF. Written as DNA, the CDR3 is TGCAGCGTTGTCGGACAGGGAAACGACTGGACCCAGTACTTC.

The V gene is TRBV6-6, the J gene TRBJ1-1; TRBD1 aligns across 9 bases. The ends lost 2 bases at V and 5 bases at J; junction bases unmatched: 9. Germline V gene data show CDR1 as MNHNY and CDR2 as SVGAGI (reference sequence). The CDR3 covers 16 residues. CDR3 coding DNA: TGTGCCAGCAGTTACGATTTCGGGACAGGGAAGACTGAAGCTTTCTTT. This encodes CASSYDFGTGKTEAFF.

CDR3 protein: CSVEEVGTGLHGQYF. CDR3 bases: TGCAGCGTTGAAGAGGTCGGGACAGGTCTACACGGGCAGTACTTC. This chain connects TRBV29-1 to TRBJ2-7; TRBD1 matches 8 bases. The V segment lost 0 bases and the J segment 9 bases; nucleotides outside the gene matches: 13. In germline, CDR1 is SQVTM, CDR2 ANQGSEA. This CDR3 is built from 15 residues.

The V call is TRBV11-2, the J call TRBJ2-3; D gene unclear. The CDR3 has 15 amino acids. The V and J ends lost 5 bases and 4 bases respectively, with 16 bases between them. In germline, CDR1 is SGHAT, CDR2 FQNNGV. The CDR3 here is CASSGELTLPDTQYF. DNA for the CDR3: TGTGCCAGCAGCGGGGAACTCACCCTCCCAGATACGCAGTATTTT.

J is TRBJ2-7 and V is TRBV6-6; D call uncertain. The germline CDR1 and CDR2 sequences are MNHNY and SVGAGI (reference sequence). The CDR3 has 14 amino acids. V dropped 5 bases and J dropped 4 bases, with 15 bases sitting between them. The CDR3 protein is CASSAHGPGYEQYF. CDR3 DNA sequence: TGTGCCAGCAGTGCCCATGGCCCCGGGTACGAGCAGTACTTC.

As for this clone: It may be a read error: a sequence one base away is much more abundant. The chain links TRBV25-1 to TRBJ2-7; no reliable D call. Trimming shortened V by 6 bases and J by 0 bases, and 6 bases separated the two germline ends. CDR1 is MGHDK and CDR2 is SYGVNS in the germline V gene. The CDR3 sequence is 12 residues long. CDR3 nucleotide sequence: TGTGCCAGCAGCCTAAGCTCCTACGAGCAGTACTTC. Protein: CASSLSSYEQYF.

This clone was seen only a few times. The gene calls are TRBV13 and TRBJ1-2; 9 nucleotides agree with TRBD1. There are 15 residues in the CDR3. Germline V gives CDR1 PRHDT, CDR2 FYEKMQ (reference sequence). Unmatched junction bases numbered 7, after V lost 4 bases and J lost 4 bases. The CDR3 loop is CASSSRTGGFYGYTF. In nucleotides, the CDR3 is TGTGCCAGCAGCTCCCGAACAGGGGGCTTCTATGGCTACACCTTC.

This clone turned up a few times. The genes are TRBV14 and TRBJ1-2, with no clear D. Germline values: CDR1 SGHDN, CDR2 FVKESK. The CDR3 is made up of 13 amino acids. Trimming took off 7 bases at V and 0 bases at J, with 9 bases between the two ends. The CDR3 sequence: CASTLRANYGYTF. The CDR3 DNA follows: TGTGCCAGCACTCTTCGCGCTAACTATGGCTACACCTTC. The whole variable domain, remainder taken from reference TRBV14 and TRBJ1-2, is EAGVTQFPSHSVIEKGQTVTLRCDPISGHDNLYWYRRVMGKEIKFLLHFVKESKQDESGMPNNRFLAERTGGTYSTLKVQPAELEDSGVYFCASTLRANYGYTFGSGTRLTVV.